The TCR beta chain described here comes from a study of cytomegalovirus exposure and HLA in healthy donors. Study conclusions and caveats: It has been reported that TCR beta sequences accurately predicted the HLA-A and HLA-B alleles of most subjects. In a later analysis, HLA-associated TCR beta chains were more clonally expanded than equally common others.

There were likely unrecorded immune exposures, though donors were nominally healthy when sampled. The PCR ran on 60 Vbeta and 13 Jbeta primers. Using immunoSEQ multiplex PCR, the repertoire was profiled, and TCRdb retains in-frame clones only, with some absent. The data contain hundreds of thousands of clones, around 76% of them singletons. The germline gives CDR1 MGHDK, CDR2 SYGVNS. CDR3 length: 15 amino acids. Trimming at V came to 8 bases and at J to 8 bases, leaving 12 bases not matched to a gene. Points on this clone: Its cognate antigen is unknown.

Sequencing was performed on PBMCs. The rearrangement uses TRBV25-1 and TRBJ2-1, with TRBD2 identical over 10 bases. This TCR was sampled from a man aged 40-49 years in good health and CMV-seropositive. In nucleotides, the CDR3 is TGTGCCAGCGGTCTCCCTAGCGGGAGAGGCCATGAGCAGTTCTTC. It encodes CASGLPSGRGHEQFF.